The 3 T cell receptor beta chains below come from one sample, sequenced in a study of ipilimumab plus nivolumab after autologous stem cell transplantation. The method was immunoSEQ multiplex PCR; TCRdb's version includes in-frame clones alone and lacks a portion of them. The sample lists 8,000 to 13,000 clones, just under 80% occurring once. The source was PBMCs, collected in a trial of ipilimumab plus nivolumab as post-transplant consolidation. The receptors were gathered from a male donor with diffuse large B-cell lymphoma.

The gene calls are TRBV4-2 and TRBJ2-3; TRBD2 matches 7 bases. Germline values: CDR1 LGHNA, CDR2 YNFKEQ. V dropped 1 base and J dropped 0; count of bases not matched to a gene: 1. This CDR3 is built from 15 residues. The CDR3 loop is CASSQVGGSTDTQYF. As DNA, the CDR3 is TGTGCCAGCAGCCAAGTGGGGGGGAGCACAGATACGCAGTATTTT.

A few counts support this clone. This chain joins TRBV7-9 and TRBJ1-2; D is unclear. Deletions cut 0 bases from V and 2 bases from J, with 16 bases between. CDR1 is SEHNR and CDR2 is FQNEAQ in the germline V gene (reference sequence). The CDR3 runs to 17 residues. The CDR3 loop is CASSLAYQRGLNYGYTF. The CDR3 region has the DNA TGTGCCAGCAGCTTAGCGTATCAGCGTGGGCTCAACTATGGCTACACCTTC.

This chain connects TRBV11-1 to TRBJ1-2; D call uncertain. CDR3 length: 12 amino acids. With 1 base removed from V and 8 bases from J, the gap between germline ends came to 8 bases. Germline loops: CDR1 SGHAT, CDR2 FQDESV (reference sequence). The CDR3 loop is CASSLVGYGYTF. The CDR3 DNA is TGTGCCAGCAGCTTAGTGGGTTACGGCTACACCTTC.